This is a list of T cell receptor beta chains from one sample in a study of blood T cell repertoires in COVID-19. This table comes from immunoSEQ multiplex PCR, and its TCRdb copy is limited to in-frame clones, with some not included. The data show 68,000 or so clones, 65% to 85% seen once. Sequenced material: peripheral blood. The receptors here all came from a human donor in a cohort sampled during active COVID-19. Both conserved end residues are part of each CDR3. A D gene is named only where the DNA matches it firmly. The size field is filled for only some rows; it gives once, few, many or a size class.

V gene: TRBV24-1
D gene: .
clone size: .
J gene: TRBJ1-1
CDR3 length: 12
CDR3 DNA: TGTGCCACCAGTGATTCGGACACTGAAGCTTTCTTT
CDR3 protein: CATSDSDTEAFF

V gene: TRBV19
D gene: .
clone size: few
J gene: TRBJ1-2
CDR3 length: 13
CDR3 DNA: TGTGCCAGTAGTAAGGAGGGACCCGGGTACTACACCTTC
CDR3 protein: CASSKEGPGYYTF

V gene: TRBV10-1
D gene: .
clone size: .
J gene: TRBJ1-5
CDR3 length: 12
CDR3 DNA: TGCGCCAGCAGAATCACAGATCAGCCCCAGCATTTT
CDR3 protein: CASRITDQPQHF

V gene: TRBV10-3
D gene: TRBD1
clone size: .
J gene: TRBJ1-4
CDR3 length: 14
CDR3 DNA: TGTGCCATCAGACCAGACAGGGGGCAGGAAAAACTGTTTTTT
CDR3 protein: CAIRPDRGQEKLFF

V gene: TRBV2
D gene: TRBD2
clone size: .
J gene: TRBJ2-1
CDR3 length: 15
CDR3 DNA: TGTGCCAGCAGTGAACGGGGCGGGGGGTGGAATGAGCAGTTCTTC
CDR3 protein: CASSERGGGWNEQFF

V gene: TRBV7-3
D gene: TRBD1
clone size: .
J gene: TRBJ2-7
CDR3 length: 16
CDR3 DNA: TGTGCCAGCAGCTTAAATACGGCAGGGGGCGCGTGGGAGCAGTACTTC
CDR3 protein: CASSLNTAGGAWEQYF

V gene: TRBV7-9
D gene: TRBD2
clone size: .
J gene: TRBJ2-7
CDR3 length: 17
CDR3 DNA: TGTGCCAGCAGCTTAGCGCTTGGAGCTAGCGGGGCCTACGAGCAGTACTTC
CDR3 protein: CASSLALGASGAYEQYF

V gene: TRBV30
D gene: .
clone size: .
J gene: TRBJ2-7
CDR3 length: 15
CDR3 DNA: TGTGCCTGGAGTGCCCCCGGGACACGCGGTACGAGGCAGTACTTC
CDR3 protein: CAWSAPGTRGTRQYF

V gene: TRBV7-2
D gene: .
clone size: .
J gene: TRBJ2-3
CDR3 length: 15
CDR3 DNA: TGTGCCAGCAGCCCCGGGGGTAGTTCCGCAGATACGCAGTATTTT
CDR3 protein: CASSPGGSSADTQYF

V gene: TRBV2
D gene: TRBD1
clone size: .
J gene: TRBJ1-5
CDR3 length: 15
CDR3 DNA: TGTGCCAGCAAGGGGACAGGGGGCTGGTATCAGCCCCAGCATTTT
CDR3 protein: CASKGTGGWYQPQHF

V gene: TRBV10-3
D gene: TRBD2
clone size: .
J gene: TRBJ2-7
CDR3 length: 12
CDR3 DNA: TGTGCCATCGGGGGGGACTCCTACGAGCAGTACTTC
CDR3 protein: CAIGGDSYEQYF

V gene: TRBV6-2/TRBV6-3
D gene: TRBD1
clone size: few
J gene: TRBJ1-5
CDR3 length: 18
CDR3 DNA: TGTGCCAGCAGTTACTCGAGCGGGACAGGGGCCGCCAATCAGCCCCAGCATTTT
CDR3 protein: CASSYSSGTGAANQPQHF

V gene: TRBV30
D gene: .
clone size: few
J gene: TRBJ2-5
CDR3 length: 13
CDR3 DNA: TGTGCCTGGAGGGACAGCCCGCAAGAGACCCAGTACTTC
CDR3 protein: CAWRDSPQETQYF

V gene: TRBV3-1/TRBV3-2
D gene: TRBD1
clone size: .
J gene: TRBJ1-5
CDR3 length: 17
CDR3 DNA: TGTGCCAGCAGCCCCATCGTACAGGGGATTAGCAATCAGCCCCAGCATTTT
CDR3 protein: CASSPIVQGISNQPQHF

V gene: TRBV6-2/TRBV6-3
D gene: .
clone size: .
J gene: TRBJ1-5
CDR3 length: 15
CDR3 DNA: TGTGCCAGCAGTTATAGCAGGGATCGCAATCAGCCCCAGCATTTT
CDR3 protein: CASSYSRDRNQPQHF

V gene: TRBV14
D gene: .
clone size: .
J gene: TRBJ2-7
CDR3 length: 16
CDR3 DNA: TGTGCCAGCAGCCAAGATCCCGGCGGAGTCTCCTACGAGCAGTACTTC
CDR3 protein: CASSQDPGGVSYEQYF

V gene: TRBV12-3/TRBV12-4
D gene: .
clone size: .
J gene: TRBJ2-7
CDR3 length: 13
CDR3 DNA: TGTGCCAGCAGCTCGACACCCGCCTACGAGCAGTACTTC
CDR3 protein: CASSSTPAYEQYF

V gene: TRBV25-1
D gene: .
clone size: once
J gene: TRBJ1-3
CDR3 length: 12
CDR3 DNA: TGTGCCAGTACCTCGGGGTCCGGACGCATATATTTT
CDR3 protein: CASTSGSGRIYF

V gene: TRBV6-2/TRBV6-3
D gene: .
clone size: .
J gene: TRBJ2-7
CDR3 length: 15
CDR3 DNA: TGTGCCAGCAGTTACGATCGGTCGATGTCCTACGAGCAGTACTTC
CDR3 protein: CASSYDRSMSYEQYF

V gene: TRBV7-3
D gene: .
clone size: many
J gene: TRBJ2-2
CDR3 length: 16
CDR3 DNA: TGTGCCAGCAGCTTAATCAGGACAAGGAACACCGGGGAGCTGTTTTTT
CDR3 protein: CASSLIRTRNTGELFF

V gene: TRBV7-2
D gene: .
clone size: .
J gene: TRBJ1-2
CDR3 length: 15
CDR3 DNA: TGTGCCAGCAGCTTAGTTTCGGGAGCTAACTATGGCTACACCTTC
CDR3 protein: CASSLVSGANYGYTF

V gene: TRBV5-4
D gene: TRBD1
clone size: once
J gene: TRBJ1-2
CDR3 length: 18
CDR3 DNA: TGTGCCAGCAGCTTGGGGTCTTTGAGCAGGGGGCCTAACTATGGCTACACCTTC
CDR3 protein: CASSLGSLSRGPNYGYTF

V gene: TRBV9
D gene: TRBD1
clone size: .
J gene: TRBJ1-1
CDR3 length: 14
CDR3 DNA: TGTGCCAGCAGCCATACAGGGGGCGGGTCTGAAGCTTTCTTT
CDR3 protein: CASSHTGGGSEAFF

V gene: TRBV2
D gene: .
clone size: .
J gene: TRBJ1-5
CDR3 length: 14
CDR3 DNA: TGTGCCAGCAGCGATCAGGGTGGCAATCAGCCCCAGCATTTT
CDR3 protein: CASSDQGGNQPQHF

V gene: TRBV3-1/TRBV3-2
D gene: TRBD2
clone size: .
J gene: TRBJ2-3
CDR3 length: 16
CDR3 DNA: TGTGCCAGCAGTCGAACTAGCGGGGGGCCAAGTCATACGCAGTATTTT
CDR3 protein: CASSRTSGGPSHTQYF

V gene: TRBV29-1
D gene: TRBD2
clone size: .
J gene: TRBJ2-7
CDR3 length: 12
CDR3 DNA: TGCAGCGTCGCGGGGGTTGCCTACGAGCAGTACTTC
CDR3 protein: CSVAGVAYEQYF

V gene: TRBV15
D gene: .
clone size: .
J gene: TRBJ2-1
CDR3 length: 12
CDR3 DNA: TGTGCCACCAGCAGTTTACAGGGTGAGCAGTTCTTC
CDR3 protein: CATSSLQGEQFF

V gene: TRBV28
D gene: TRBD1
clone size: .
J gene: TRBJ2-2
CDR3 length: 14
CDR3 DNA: TGTGCCACCGTCGACAGGGCGAACACCGGGGAGCTGTTTTTT
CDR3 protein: CATVDRANTGELFF

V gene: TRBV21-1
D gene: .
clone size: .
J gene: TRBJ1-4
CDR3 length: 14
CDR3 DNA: TGTGCCAGCGGGCCCGGGGACAGGGATGAAAAACTGTTTTTT
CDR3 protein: CASGPGDRDEKLFF

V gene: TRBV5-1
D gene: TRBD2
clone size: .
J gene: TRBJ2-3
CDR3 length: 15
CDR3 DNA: TGCGCCAGCAGCCCCTCACGGGGGGGCCGAGATACGCAGTATTTT
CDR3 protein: CASSPSRGGRDTQYF

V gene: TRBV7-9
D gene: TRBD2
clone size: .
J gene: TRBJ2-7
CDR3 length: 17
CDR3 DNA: TGTGCCAGCAGCTTACCCGCTAGACTAGCGGGGGCTAACGAGCAGTACTTC
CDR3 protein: CASSLPARLAGANEQYF

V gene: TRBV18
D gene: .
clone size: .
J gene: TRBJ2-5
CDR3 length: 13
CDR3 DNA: TGTGCCAGCTCACGCCAGGGGGGCGAGACCCAGTACTTC
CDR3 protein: CASSRQGGETQYF

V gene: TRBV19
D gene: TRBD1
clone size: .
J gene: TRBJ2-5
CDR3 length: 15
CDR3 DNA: TGTGCCAGTAGTATAATGGGACAGGGGCCGGAGACCCAGTACTTC
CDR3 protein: CASSIMGQGPETQYF

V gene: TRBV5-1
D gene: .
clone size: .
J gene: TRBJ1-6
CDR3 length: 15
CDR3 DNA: TGCGCCAGCAGCTTGGCAGGGGTCGGTAATTCACCCCTCCACTTT
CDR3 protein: CASSLAGVGNSPLHF

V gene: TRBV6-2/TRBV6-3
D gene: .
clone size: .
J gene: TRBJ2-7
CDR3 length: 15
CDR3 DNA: TGTGCCAGCAGTTACGCACCACAGGGAACCTACGAGCAGTACTTC
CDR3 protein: CASSYAPQGTYEQYF

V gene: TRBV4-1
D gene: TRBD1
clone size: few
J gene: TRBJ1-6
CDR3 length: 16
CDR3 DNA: TGCGCCAGCAGCCAAGTCAACAGGGGGCTTGACTCACCCCTCCACTTT
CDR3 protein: CASSQVNRGLDSPLHF

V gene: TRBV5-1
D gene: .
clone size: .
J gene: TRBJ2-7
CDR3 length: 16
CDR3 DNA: TGCGCCAGCAGCCCCTCCCCACAGGGATCGGGCTACGAGCAGTACTTC
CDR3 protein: CASSPSPQGSGYEQYF

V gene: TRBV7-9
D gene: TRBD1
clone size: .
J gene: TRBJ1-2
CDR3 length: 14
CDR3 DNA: TGTGCCAGCAGCTCTCAGGGGGAGAACTATGGCTACACCTTC
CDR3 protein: CASSSQGENYGYTF

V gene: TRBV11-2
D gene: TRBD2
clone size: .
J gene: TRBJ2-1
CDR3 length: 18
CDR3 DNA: TGTGCCAGCAGCTTAGCTGCCAGCGGGGACTTCTCCTACAATGAGCAGTTCTTC
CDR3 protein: CASSLAASGDFSYNEQFF

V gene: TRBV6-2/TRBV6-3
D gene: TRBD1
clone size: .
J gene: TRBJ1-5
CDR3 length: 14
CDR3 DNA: TGTGCCAGCAGCCGGGACAGGAGCAATCAGCCCCAGCATTTT
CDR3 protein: CASSRDRSNQPQHF

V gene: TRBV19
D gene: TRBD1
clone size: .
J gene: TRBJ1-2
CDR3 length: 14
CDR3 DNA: TGTGCCAGTAGTGCCACAGGGGCGTACTATGGCTACACCTTC
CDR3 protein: CASSATGAYYGYTF

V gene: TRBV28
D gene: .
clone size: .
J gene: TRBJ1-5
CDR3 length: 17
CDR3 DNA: TGTGCCAGCAGTTCGCCGCTAGGGGCTTCGAGCAATCAGCCCCAGCATTTT
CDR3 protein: CASSSPLGASSNQPQHF

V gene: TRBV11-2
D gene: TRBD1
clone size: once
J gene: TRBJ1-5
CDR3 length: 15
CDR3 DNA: TGTGCCAGCAGCTTAGCAGGGGGGTGGAATCAGCCCCAGCATTTT
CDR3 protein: CASSLAGGWNQPQHF

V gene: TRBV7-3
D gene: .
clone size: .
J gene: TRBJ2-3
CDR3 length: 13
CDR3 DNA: TGTGCCAGCAGCCCGAACAGAGCAGATACGCAGTATTTT
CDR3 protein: CASSPNRADTQYF

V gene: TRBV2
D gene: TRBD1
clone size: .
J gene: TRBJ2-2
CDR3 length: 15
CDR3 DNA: TGTGCCAGCAGGGGGACAGGGGGGAGTACCGGGGAGCTGTTTTTT
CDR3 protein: CASRGTGGSTGELFF

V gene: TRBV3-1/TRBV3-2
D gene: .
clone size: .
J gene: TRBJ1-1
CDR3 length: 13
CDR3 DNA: TGTGCCAGCAGCCGGACAGTGAACACTGAAGCTTTCTTT
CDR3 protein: CASSRTVNTEAFF

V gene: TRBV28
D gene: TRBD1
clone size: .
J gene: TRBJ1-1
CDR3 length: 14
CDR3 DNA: TGTGCCAGCAGTGTACAGGGGTCGAGCACTGAAGCTTTCTTT
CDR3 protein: CASSVQGSSTEAFF

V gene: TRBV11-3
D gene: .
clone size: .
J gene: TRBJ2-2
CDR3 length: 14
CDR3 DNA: TGTGCCAGCAGTTGGGGGGGCGACACCGGGGAGCTGTTTTTT
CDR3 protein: CASSWGGDTGELFF

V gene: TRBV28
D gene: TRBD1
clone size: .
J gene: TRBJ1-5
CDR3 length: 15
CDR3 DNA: TGTGCCAGCAGTTTAAAGGGGGCTCGCAATCAGCCCCAGCATTTT
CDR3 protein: CASSLKGARNQPQHF

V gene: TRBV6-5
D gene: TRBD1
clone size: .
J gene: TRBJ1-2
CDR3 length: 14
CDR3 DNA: TGTGCCAGCAGTTACACAGGACAGGGCTCTGGCTACACCTTC
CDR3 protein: CASSYTGQGSGYTF

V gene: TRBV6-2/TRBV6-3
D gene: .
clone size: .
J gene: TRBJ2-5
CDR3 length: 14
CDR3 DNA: TGTGCCAGCGGCCTCAGGGGGGCAAAGGAGACCCAGTACTTC
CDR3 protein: CASGLRGAKETQYF

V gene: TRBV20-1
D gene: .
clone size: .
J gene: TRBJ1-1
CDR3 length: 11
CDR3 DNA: TGCAGTGCTAGAGGAGGAGGGAGAGCTTTCTTT
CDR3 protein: CSARGGGRAFF

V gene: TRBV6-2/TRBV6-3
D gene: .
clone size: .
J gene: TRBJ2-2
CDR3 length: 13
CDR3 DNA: TGTGCCAGCAGTACAGGGTACACCGGGGAGCTGTTTTTT
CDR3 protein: CASSTGYTGELFF